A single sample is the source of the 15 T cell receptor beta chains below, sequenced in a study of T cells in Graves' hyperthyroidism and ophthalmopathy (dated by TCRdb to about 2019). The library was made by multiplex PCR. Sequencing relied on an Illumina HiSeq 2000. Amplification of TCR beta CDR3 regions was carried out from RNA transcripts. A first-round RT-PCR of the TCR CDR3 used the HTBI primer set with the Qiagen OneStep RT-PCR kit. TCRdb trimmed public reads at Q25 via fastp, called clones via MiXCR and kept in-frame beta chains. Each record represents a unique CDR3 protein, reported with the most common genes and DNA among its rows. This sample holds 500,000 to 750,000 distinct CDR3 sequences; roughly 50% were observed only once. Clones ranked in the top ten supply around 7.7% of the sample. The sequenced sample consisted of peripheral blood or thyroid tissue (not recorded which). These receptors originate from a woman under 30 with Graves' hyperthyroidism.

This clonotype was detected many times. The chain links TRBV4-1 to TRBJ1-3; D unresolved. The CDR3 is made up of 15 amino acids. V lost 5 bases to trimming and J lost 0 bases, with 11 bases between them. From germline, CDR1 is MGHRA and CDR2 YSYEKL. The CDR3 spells CASSSEDRSGNTIYF. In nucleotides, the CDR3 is TGCGCCAGCAGCTCAGAGGACCGCTCTGGAAACACCATATATTTT.

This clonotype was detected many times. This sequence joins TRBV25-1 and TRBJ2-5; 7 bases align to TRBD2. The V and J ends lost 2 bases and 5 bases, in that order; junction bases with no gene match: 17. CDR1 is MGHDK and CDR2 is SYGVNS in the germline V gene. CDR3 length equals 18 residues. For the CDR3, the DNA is TGTGCCAGCAGTGAAGACGACGAGGGAGGGCGGGGGTTTGAGACCCAGTACTTC. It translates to CASSEDDEGGRGFETQYF.

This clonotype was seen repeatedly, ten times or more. CDR3 protein: CASASSGSLDEQYF. CDR3 nucleotides: TGTGCCAGCGCGTCTAGCGGGAGCCTCGACGAGCAGTACTTC. This rearrangement joins TRBV7-6 to TRBJ2-7, with 10 bases identical to TRBD2. Germline CDR1 and CDR2: SGHVS and FNYEAQ. V shed 8 bases and J 5 bases; nucleotides not matched to a gene: 9. The CDR3 runs 14 residues.

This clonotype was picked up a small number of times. The CDR3 sequence is CATSRDPAASEQFF. The CDR3 DNA sequence: TGTGCCACCAGCAGAGACCCCGCGGCCAGTGAGCAGTTCTTC. The chain combines TRBV15 with TRBJ2-1; D gene ambiguous. Trimming stripped 0 bases from V and 9 bases from J, with 12 bases between. The CDR3 has 14 amino acids. CDR1 is LNHNV, CDR2 YYDKDF, per germline (reference sequence).

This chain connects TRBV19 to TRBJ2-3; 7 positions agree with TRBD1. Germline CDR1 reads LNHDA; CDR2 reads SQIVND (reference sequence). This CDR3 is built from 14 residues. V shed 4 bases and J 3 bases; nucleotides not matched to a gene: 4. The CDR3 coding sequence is TGTGCCAGTAGTAGTGGCAGGGGGACAGATACGCAGTATTTT. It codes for CASSSGRGTDTQYF.

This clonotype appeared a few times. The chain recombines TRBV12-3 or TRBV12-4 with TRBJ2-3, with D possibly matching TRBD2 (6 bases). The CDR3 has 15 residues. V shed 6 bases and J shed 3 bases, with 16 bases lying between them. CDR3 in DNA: TGTGCCAGCAGCTCCGGCTACCGGGAGACAGATACGCAGTATTTT. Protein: CASSSGYRETDTQYF.

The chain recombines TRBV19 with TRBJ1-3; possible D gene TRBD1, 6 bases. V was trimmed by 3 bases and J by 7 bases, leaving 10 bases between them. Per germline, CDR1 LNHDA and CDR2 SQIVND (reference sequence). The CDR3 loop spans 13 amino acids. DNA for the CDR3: TGTGCCAGTAGTATGAATAGGGGGAACACCATATATTTT. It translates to CASSMNRGNTIYF. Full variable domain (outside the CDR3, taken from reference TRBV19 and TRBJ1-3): DGGITQSPKYLFRKEGQNVTLSCEQNLNHDAMYWYRQDPGQGLRLIYYSQIVNDFQKGDIAEGYSVSREKKESFPLTVTSAQKNPTAFYLCASSMNRGNTIYFGEGSWLTVV.

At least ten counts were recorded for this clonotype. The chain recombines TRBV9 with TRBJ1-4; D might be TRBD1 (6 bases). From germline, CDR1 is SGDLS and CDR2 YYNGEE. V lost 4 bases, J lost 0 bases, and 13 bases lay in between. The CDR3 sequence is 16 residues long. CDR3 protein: CASSSPGEATNEKLFF. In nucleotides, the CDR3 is TGTGCCAGCAGCTCACCAGGGGAGGCAACTAATGAAAAACTGTTTTTT.

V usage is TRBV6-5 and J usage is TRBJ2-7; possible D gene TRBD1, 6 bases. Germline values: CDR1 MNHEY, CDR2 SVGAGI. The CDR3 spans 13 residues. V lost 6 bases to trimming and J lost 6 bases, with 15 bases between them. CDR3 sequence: CASRYQKQGEQYF. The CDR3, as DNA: TGTGCCAGCAGATACCAAAAACAGGGCGAGCAGTACTTC.

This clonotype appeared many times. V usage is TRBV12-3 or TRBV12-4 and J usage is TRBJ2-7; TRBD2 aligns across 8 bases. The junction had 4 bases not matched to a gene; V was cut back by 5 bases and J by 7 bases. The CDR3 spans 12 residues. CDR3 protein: CASSRPGGEQYF. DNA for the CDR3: TGTGCCAGCAGTAGGCCGGGGGGGGAGCAGTACTTC.

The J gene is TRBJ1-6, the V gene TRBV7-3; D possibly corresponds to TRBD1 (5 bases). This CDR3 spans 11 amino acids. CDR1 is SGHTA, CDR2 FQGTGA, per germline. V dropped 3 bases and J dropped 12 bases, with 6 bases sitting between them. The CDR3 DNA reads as TGTGCCAGCAGCTTGGGGGGACCCCTCCACTTT. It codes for CASSLGGPLHF.

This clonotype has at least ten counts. This chain's CDR3 is CASAKTGASLEQYF. DNA of the CDR3: TGTGCCAGCGCGAAGACAGGGGCTAGCCTAGAGCAGTACTTC. The J gene is TRBJ2-7, the V gene TRBV12-3 or TRBV12-4, with 8 bases matching TRBD1. With V trimmed by 8 bases and J by 7 bases, 13 bases remained unmatched. The CDR3 sequence is 14 residues long.

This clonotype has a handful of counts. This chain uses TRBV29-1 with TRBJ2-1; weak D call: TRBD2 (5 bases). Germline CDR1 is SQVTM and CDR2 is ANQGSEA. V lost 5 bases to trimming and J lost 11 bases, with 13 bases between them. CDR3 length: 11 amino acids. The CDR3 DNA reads TGCAGCGTTCGTACAGCGGCGCAGCAGTTCTTC. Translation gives CSVRTAAQQFF.

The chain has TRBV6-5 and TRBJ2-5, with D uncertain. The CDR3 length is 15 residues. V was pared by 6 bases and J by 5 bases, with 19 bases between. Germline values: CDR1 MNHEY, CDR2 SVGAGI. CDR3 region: CASSLEASRWETQYF. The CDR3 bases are TGTGCCAGCAGCTTAGAAGCGTCTCGCTGGGAGACCCAGTACTTC.

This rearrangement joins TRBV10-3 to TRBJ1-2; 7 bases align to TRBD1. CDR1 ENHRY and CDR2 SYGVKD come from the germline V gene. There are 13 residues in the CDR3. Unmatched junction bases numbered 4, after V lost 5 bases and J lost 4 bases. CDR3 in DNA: TGTGCCATCAGTTCCGGGACAGCCTATGGCTACACCTTC. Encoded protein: CAISSGTAYGYTF.